Only a few counts were recorded for the clone carrying this T cell receptor (beta chain). Antigen specificity is unknown. Through a sample-barcoded 5' primer and a J-beta primer mix, a second PCR was run for 7 to 11 cycles. MiXCR, run by TCRdb on the 5' RACE reads, gives a single entry per CDR3 protein. The table lists approximately 1.5 million distinct CDR3 sequences, 40% to 45% of them singletons. Germline loops: CDR1 DFQATT, CDR2 SNEGSKA (reference sequence). The CDR3 has 15 amino acids. The V gene lost 3 bases and the J gene lost 1 base, with 15 bases spanning the gap. The data stem from a study of blood T cells in healthy people across ages. Study-level findings and limits: PBMCs were not sorted, which prevented a conclusive comparison of naive versus antigen-experienced cells. Higher diversity, along with more naive CD4+ cells, distinguished long-lived donors from aged donors.

The TCR sequence derives from a woman under 30 in good health. Sample: blood. This rearrangement joins TRBV20-1 to TRBJ1-2, with D uncertain. The CDR3 region is CSARAPETGNYGYTF. The CDR3 DNA reads TGCAGTGCTAGGGCCCCAGAGACGGGTAACTATGGCTACACCTTC.